This passage covers 28 T cell receptor beta chains from one sample sequenced in a study of T cell repertoires in cytomegalovirus infection. The antigens for these receptors are not known. TCRdb processed the reads anew with MiXCR; each CDR3 protein has one entry. The sample lists hundreds of thousands of distinct CDR3 sequences, around a third occurring once. The material was cultured CD8+ T cells from PBMCs, obtained from culture after CMV antigen stimulation. These receptors all come from a human donor in good health (CMV status not recorded). Some clones in this sample may be carry-over from other donors' samples.

This clonotype has ten or more counts. The rearrangement uses TRBV5-6 and TRBJ2-3, with D possibly being TRBD1 or TRBD2 (5 bases each). CDR1 and CDR2 from the germline V gene are SGHDT and YYEEEE. V lost 3 bases, J lost 5 bases, and 19 bases lay in between. The CDR3 totals 16 residues. The CDR3 DNA is TGTGCCAGCAGCTATCTCGGGACGTCAAAGAGAGATACGCAGTATTTT. This gives the protein CASSYLGTSKRDTQYF.

In its sample, this clonotype was seen a few times. The V call is TRBV6-1, the J call TRBJ1-6; possible D gene TRBD1, 5 bases. This CDR3 spans 14 amino acids. Trimming took 2 bases from V and 7 from J, leaving 9 bases between them. The germline CDR1 and CDR2 sequences are MNHNS and SASEGT. The CDR3 region has the DNA TGTGCCAGCAGTGAAAAGACAGAGAATTCACCCCTCCACTTT. Protein sequence: CASSEKTENSPLHF.

This rearrangement joins TRBV6-2 or TRBV6-3 to TRBJ1-1, with a weak D call TRBD1 (6 bases). V lost 6 bases and J 4 bases, leaving 18 bases between the germline ends. Germline loops: CDR1 MNHEY, CDR2 SVGEGT. This CDR3 contains 15 residues. CDR3 protein: CASRPPGQGFTEAFF. CDR3 coding DNA: TGTGCCAGCAGGCCCCCGGGGCAGGGGTTCACTGAAGCTTTCTTT.

The table lists this clonotype with a few counts. This rearrangement joins TRBV4-1 to TRBJ2-7; no clear D. The CDR3 runs to 14 residues. With 4 bases removed from V and 7 bases from J, the gap between germline ends came to 17 bases. The V gene's germline CDR1 is MGHRA and CDR2 YSYEKL. The CDR3 nucleotides read TGCGCCAGCAGCCTAACCGATGCGGCTTGGGAGCAGTACTTC. It is translated as CASSLTDAAWEQYF.

The rearrangement uses TRBV12-3 or TRBV12-4 and TRBJ1-6; unclear D gene. The CDR3 totals 14 residues. Trimming stripped 1 base from V and 10 bases from J, with 11 bases between. CDR3 sequence: CASSLGDYSSPLHF. CDR3 coding DNA: TGTGCCAGCAGTTTAGGGGATTATAGCTCACCCCTCCACTTT.

There are many counts of this clonotype. The J gene is TRBJ2-2, the V gene TRBV12-3 or TRBV12-4; no firm D call. The CDR3 runs to 15 residues. V was trimmed by 10 bases and J by 2 bases, leaving 17 bases between them. Written as DNA, the CDR3 is TGTGCCACCTCCGCCCCCCGTTATAACACCGGGGAGCTGTTTTTT. Its protein is CATSAPRYNTGELFF.

Only a few counts were recorded for this clonotype. The J gene is TRBJ1-2, the V gene TRBV7-3; D is unclear. CDR3 length equals 14 residues. Trimming removed 4 bases at V and 2 bases at J, with 11 bases between. The germline gives CDR1 SGHTA, CDR2 FQGTGA. The CDR3 spells CASSSDGSNYGYTF. Here the CDR3 DNA reads TGTGCCAGCAGCTCGGACGGATCGAACTATGGCTACACCTTC. The complete variable domain, with remaining parts taken from reference TRBV7-3 and TRBJ1-2, reads GAGVSQTPSNKVTEKGKYVELRCDPISGHTALYWYRQSLGQGPEFLIYFQGTGAADDSGLPNDRFFAVRPEGSVSTLKIQRTERGDSAVYLCASSSDGSNYGYTFGSGTRLTVV.

This clonotype appeared a few times. The gene calls are TRBV4-1 and TRBJ2-1; 10 positions match TRBD2. Germline CDR1 is MGHRA and CDR2 is YSYEKL. With 1 base clipped from V and 3 bases from J, the junction kept 6 bases outside the gene matches. The CDR3 contains 17 residues. CDR3 nucleotide sequence: TGCGCCAGCAGCCAAGTGGGTAGCGGGGGGATCTACAATGAGCAGTTCTTC. Its translation: CASSQVGSGGIYNEQFF.

This clonotype was picked up one time. The chain employs TRBV5-1 and TRBJ1-2, with a weak D call TRBD1 (6 bases). The germline V gene encodes CDR1 SGHRS and CDR2 YFSETQ. The CDR3 has 14 residues. Between the trimmed V and J ends, which lost 3 bases and 4 bases, there was a span of 13 bases. The CDR3 bases are TGCGCCAGCAGCTCCCGGGACACAAGCTATGGCTACACCTTC. It yields the protein CASSSRDTSYGYTF.

V is TRBV4-1 and J is TRBJ1-5; no clear D. Germline V gene lookup returns CDR1 MGHRA and CDR2 YSYEKL. This CDR3 is 15 amino acids long. V dropped 4 bases and J dropped 3 bases, with 13 bases sitting between them. CDR3: CASSPGLGSNQPQHF. The DNA for the CDR3 is TGCGCCAGCAGCCCTGGACTTGGGTCCAATCAGCCCCAGCATTTT.

A remark on this clonotype: One end of the junction is discordant with germline, which a read error may explain. DNA of the CDR3: TGTGCTAGCAGACGACTAGCGGGGGGGCTGGAGACCCAGTACTTC. It encodes CASRRLAGGLETQYF. J is TRBJ2-5 and V is TRBV7-7, with 14 bases that match TRBD2. Germline CDR1 is SSHAT and CDR2 is FNYEAQ (reference sequence). The CDR3 consists of 15 residues.

This clonotype was counted many times. J is TRBJ2-1 and V is TRBV18; possible D gene TRBD2, 5 bases. V was trimmed by 3 bases and J by 1 base, leaving 19 bases between them. CDR3 length: 18 amino acids. In germline, CDR1 is KGHSH, CDR2 LQKENI. In nucleotides, the CDR3 is TGTGCCAGCTCACCCCGACCCGGGCCCCGGGGATCCTACAATGAGCAGTTCTTC. This codes for CASSPRPGPRGSYNEQFF.

In DNA, the CDR3 is TGTGCCAGCAGCACACCCGGGGACAGGGGTAATGAGCAGTTCTTC. Amino acids: CASSTPGDRGNEQFF. This chain joins TRBV7-9 and TRBJ2-1; 10 positions match TRBD1. This CDR3 region has 15 residues. Germline V gene data show CDR1 as SEHNR and CDR2 as FQNEAQ (reference sequence). The junction had 8 bases not matched to a gene; V was cut back by 5 bases and J by 7 bases.

The chain combines TRBV20-1 with TRBJ2-5; D is unclear. Trimming pared 0 bases from V and 1 base from J, leaving 15 bases between. The germline V gene encodes CDR1 DFQATT and CDR2 SNEGSKA (reference sequence). The CDR3 spans 16 residues. The CDR3 loop reads CSARDGRESPQETQYF. For the CDR3, the DNA is TGCAGTGCTAGAGATGGCCGAGAGAGCCCCCAAGAGACCCAGTACTTC.

V usage is TRBV29-1 and J usage is TRBJ2-2, with a weak D call TRBD2 (7 bases). Trimming took 6 bases from V and 3 from J, leaving 14 bases between them. Germline V gene data show CDR1 as SQVTM and CDR2 as ANQGSEA. The CDR3 covers 14 residues. In nucleotides, the CDR3 is TGCAGCGTCGCCGGGGGGCGGCACACCGGGGAGCTGTTTTTT. Residues: CSVAGGRHTGELFF.

This rearrangement joins TRBV14 to TRBJ1-2; D unresolved. The CDR3 loop spans 13 amino acids. Germline V gene data show CDR1 as SGHDN and CDR2 as FVKESK. Trimming pared 0 bases from V and 6 bases from J, leaving 8 bases between. CDR3 amino acids: CASSQERRHGYTF. CDR3 DNA sequence: TGTGCCAGCAGCCAAGAAAGGCGGCATGGCTACACCTTC.

There are a few counts of this clonotype. The chain joins TRBV11-2 to TRBJ2-2; 8 nucleotides line up with TRBD2. The CDR3 extends over 16 amino acids. The germline V gene encodes CDR1 SGHAT and CDR2 FQNNGV. V trimming: 1 base; J trimming: 7 bases; junction bases outside the gene matches: 8. CDR3 sequence (DNA): TGTGCCAGCAGCTTAGTGGCGGGGGGAAAAATCGGGGAGCTGTTTTTT. Protein sequence: CASSLVAGGKIGELFF. Based on the CDR3 plus reference TRBV11-2 and TRBJ2-2, the full variable domain is EAGVAQSPRYKIIEKRQSVAFWCNPISGHATLYWYQQILGQGPKLLIQFQNNGVVDDSQLPKDRFSAERLKGVDSTLKIQPAKLEDSAVYLCASSLVAGGKIGELFFGEGSRLTVL.

This clonotype was seen at least ten times. The chain uses TRBV7-8 and TRBJ2-1; D unresolved. CDR3 length: 12 residues. Germline values: CDR1 SGHVS, CDR2 FQNEAQ. The V gene lost 1 base and the J gene lost 7 bases, with 5 bases spanning the gap. The DNA for the CDR3 is TGTGCCAGCAGCTTAGAAAAAAATGAGCAGTTCTTC. This encodes CASSLEKNEQFF.

This clonotype was recorded at least ten times. The chain combines TRBV7-2 with TRBJ2-1; the D gene could be TRBD1 or TRBD2 (5 bases each). The germline gives CDR1 SGHTA, CDR2 FQGNSA. V shed 3 bases and J shed 2 bases, with 20 bases lying between them. The CDR3 is 18 amino acids. CDR3 residues: CASSFPVVGGTTYNEQFF. CDR3 bases: TGTGCCAGCAGCTTTCCTGTTGTTGGGGGAACGACCTACAATGAGCAGTTCTTC.

The V call is TRBV20-1, the J call TRBJ2-4; TRBD1 or TRBD2 may be the D gene (5 bases each). The CDR3 runs 13 residues. Germline CDR1 reads DFQATT; CDR2 reads SNEGSKA (reference sequence). Trimming pared 6 bases from V and 3 bases from J, leaving 12 bases between. The CDR3 spells CSAQGTDKNIQYF. The CDR3 DNA follows: TGCAGTGCCCAAGGGACCGACAAAAACATTCAGTACTTC.

This clonotype was counted many times. The V call is TRBV7-6, the J call TRBJ1-1, with 8 nucleotides matching TRBD1. V lost 1 base, J lost 4 bases, and 5 bases stayed unmatched. Germline CDR1 reads SGHVS; CDR2 reads FNYEAQ. This CDR3 has 15 residues. CDR3 loop: CASSLVQGAGTEAFF. The CDR3 coding sequence is TGTGCCAGCAGCTTAGTCCAGGGGGCCGGCACTGAAGCTTTCTTT.

Worth noting for this clonotype: At one of its ends the junction is not consistent with the germline gene, which may arise from a read error. This chain joins TRBV27 and TRBJ1-2; D is unresolved. CDR1 is MNHEY, CDR2 SMNVEV, per germline (reference sequence). There are 13 residues in the CDR3. Here the CDR3 reads CVSSSLSGRGYTF. Written as DNA, the CDR3 is TGTGTCAGCAGTTCCCTTTCGGGGAGGGGCTACACCTTC.

The V gene is TRBV9, the J gene TRBJ1-1; D possibly corresponds to TRBD1 (5 bases). Trimming shortened V by 0 bases and J by 1 base, and 10 bases separated the two germline ends. Germline-derived CDR1 and CDR2 are SGDLS and YYNGEE. The CDR3 contains 15 residues. CDR3 loop: CASSVVGGGNTEAFF. DNA of the CDR3: TGTGCCAGCAGCGTAGTAGGTGGGGGGAACACTGAAGCTTTCTTT.

The chain has TRBV10-3 and TRBJ2-7, with TRBD1 identical over 7 bases. The CDR3 sequence is 13 residues long. CDR1 and CDR2 from the germline V gene are ENHRY and SYGVKD. With V trimmed by 7 bases and J by 4 bases, 7 bases remained unmatched. CDR3 DNA: TGTGCCATCACTTTGGACAGGAATTACGAGCAGTACTTC. This gives the protein CAITLDRNYEQYF.

The DNA of the CDR3 is TGTGCCAGCCCGAGCAACACTGAAGCTTTCTTT. Residues: CASPSNTEAFF. The chain joins TRBV19 to TRBJ1-1, with unresolved D. This CDR3 is 11 amino acids long. V gave up 9 bases and J gave up 2 bases, with 7 bases separating them. Germline loops: CDR1 LNHDA, CDR2 SQIVND (reference sequence).

This clonotype has at least ten counts. The chain is built from TRBV12-3 or TRBV12-4 and TRBJ2-3, with D possibly being TRBD1 or TRBD2 (5 bases each). V lost 4 bases to trimming and J lost 2 bases, with 10 bases between them. The CDR3 length is 14 residues. CDR3 sequence (DNA): TGTGCCAGCAGTTACGGGACCCACACAGATACGCAGTATTTT. It specifies CASSYGTHTDTQYF.

Of note for this clonotype: One end of the junction is discordant with germline, which a read error may explain. The rearrangement joins TRBV20-1 to TRBJ1-5; 7 bases are a match to TRBD1. The CDR3 has 16 amino acids. Germline-derived CDR1 and CDR2 are DFQATT and SNEGSKA (reference sequence). CDR3 residues: CTARKARGQTNQPQHF. The CDR3 DNA reads as TGCACTGCTAGAAAAGCCCGGGGACAGACAAATCAGCCCCAGCATTTT.

The J gene is TRBJ2-7, the V gene TRBV10-3; 12 nucleotides line up with TRBD2. J lost 4 bases, V lost 2 bases, and 3 bases had no gene match. CDR1 and CDR2 from the germline V gene are ENHRY and SYGVKD. The CDR3 has 15 residues. CDR3 protein: CAISETTSGGYEQYF. DNA for the CDR3: TGTGCCATCAGTGAGACTACTAGCGGGGGGTACGAGCAGTACTTC.